This paragraph reports one T cell receptor beta chain. Time point noted: peripheral blood 6 weeks after treatment start. The sample comes from a study of PD-L1 blockade in urothelial cancer. In the study overall: Investigators checked blood 3 weeks (second dose) and 6 weeks after treatment start.

V was trimmed by 6 bases and J by 1 base, leaving 12 bases between them. Germline CDR1 reads SEHNR; CDR2 reads FQNEAQ (reference sequence). The length of the CDR3 is 14 residues. TCRdb's copy holds only in-frame clones and misses some; the assay was immunoSEQ multiplex PCR. This table holds some 40,000 clones, roughly nine tenths found once. The chain recombines TRBV7-9 with TRBJ1-2; D not resolved. Material: PBMCs, obtained around atezolizumab (anti-PD-L1) treatment. This TCR was sampled from a man between 65 and 85 years old with urothelial cancer. The CDR3 sequence is CASRIPPGNYGYTF. As DNA, the CDR3 is TGTGCCAGCAGAATCCCCCCCGGTAACTATGGCTACACCTTC.